This record looks at one TCR beta chain sequence and its context. This sample was included in a study of cytomegalovirus exposure and HLA in healthy donors. Across the study: Out of approximately 400 genotyped donors, less than 90% belonged to the Caucasian-associated ancestry cluster.

The CDR3 has 11 amino acids. The V and J ends lost 4 bases and 4 bases respectively, with 5 bases between them. Germline CDR1 reads SGHRS; CDR2 reads YFSETQ. Use of 60 Vbeta and 13 Jbeta primers characterized the PCR. Original processing notes: In a later analysis, roughly 11 million of 75 million to 85 million unique beta chains occurred in at least two donors. Using immunoSEQ multiplex PCR, the repertoire was profiled, and TCRdb retains in-frame clones only, with some absent. D and trimming come from the DNA, and the V and J calls and clone size come from that table. The sample includes 150,000 to 200,000 clones, around 86% of them seen just once.

The sequenced sample consisted of PBMCs. The clonotype was recovered from a woman between 45 and 60 years old in good health and CMV-seropositive. The V gene is TRBV5-1, the J gene TRBJ2-5, with D unclear. The CDR3 sequence is CASSLSETQYF. DNA of the CDR3: TGCGCCAGCAGCCTTTCAGAGACCCAGTACTTC. Looking up the rest from reference TRBV5-1 and TRBJ2-5 gives the full variable domain: KAGVTQTPRYLIKTRGQQVTLSCSPISGHRSVSWYQQTPGQGLQFLFEYFSETQRNKGNFPGRFSGRQFSNSRSEMNVSTLELGDSALYLCASSLSETQYFGPGTRLLVL.